This T cell receptor beta chain was observed in a study of post-analysis software for immune sequencing data. For the study at large: As for disease course, relapsing-remitting, secondary progressive and progressive-relapsing multiple sclerosis were all included. Study results and limitations: TRBV segments more frequent in patients than in controls numbered several and included TRBV5-6, TRBV5-1 and TRBV20-1. Significantly lower normalized Chao1 diversity was found in patients with multiple sclerosis relative to controls.

TCR beta cDNA libraries included unique molecular identifiers. Some 500,000 cDNA molecules were obtained from about 0.98 to 11 million T cells. One entry per CDR3 protein results from TCRdb running MiXCR on the PCR reads. The profile shows roughly 870,000 distinct CDR3 sequences, roughly 58% of them singletons. The CDR3 runs 19 residues. V was trimmed by 0 bases and J by 0 bases, leaving 19 bases between them. Germline V gene data show CDR1 as SGDLS and CDR2 as YYNGEE. This clonotype was observed a few times. The antigen remains undetermined. The TCR comes from a girl between 10 and 17 years old with multiple sclerosis. The material sequenced was blood. The rearrangement joins TRBV9 to TRBJ2-1; D remains unclear. CDR3 amino acids: CASSVAVETWGSSYNEQFF. DNA for the CDR3: TGTGCCAGCAGCGTAGCGGTTGAGACCTGGGGAAGCTCCTACAATGAGCAGTTCTTC. Full variable domain (outside the CDR3, taken from reference TRBV9 and TRBJ2-1): DSGVTQTPKHLITATGQRVTLRCSPRSGDLSVYWYQQSLDQGLQFLIQYYNGEERAKGNILERFSAQQFPDLHSELNLSSLELGDSALYFCASSVAVETWGSSYNEQFFGPGTRLTVL.